The following is a TCR beta chain sequence with its context. The sample is drawn from a study of T cells in Graves' hyperthyroidism and ophthalmopathy. This CDR3 is built from 17 residues. V was pared by 0 bases and J by 0 bases, with 10 bases between. The germline V gene has CDR1 SGDLS and CDR2 YYNGEE. TCR beta CDR3 regions were amplified from RNA transcripts. First-round RT-PCR with HTBI primers amplified the TCR CDR3 region. A single record per CDR3 protein comes from TCRdb applying MiXCR to the multiplex PCR reads. The sample contains hundreds of thousands of distinct CDR3 sequences, approximately 15% of which appear only once.

Source material: blood. The chain carries TRBV9 and TRBJ2-6; D ambiguous. The TCR originated in a woman aged 18-29 years with Graves' hyperthyroidism. DNA for the CDR3: TGTGCCAGCAGCGTAGTCCCCCCTGTCTCTGGGGCCAACGTCCTGACTTTC. Protein sequence: CASSVVPPVSGANVLTF. The full variable domain, rest sourced from reference TRBV9 and TRBJ2-6, is DSGVTQTPKHLITATGQRVTLRCSPRSGDLSVYWYQQSLDQGLQFLIQYYNGEERAKGNILERFSAQQFPDLHSELNLSSLELGDSALYFCASSVVPPVSGANVLTFGAGSRLTVL.